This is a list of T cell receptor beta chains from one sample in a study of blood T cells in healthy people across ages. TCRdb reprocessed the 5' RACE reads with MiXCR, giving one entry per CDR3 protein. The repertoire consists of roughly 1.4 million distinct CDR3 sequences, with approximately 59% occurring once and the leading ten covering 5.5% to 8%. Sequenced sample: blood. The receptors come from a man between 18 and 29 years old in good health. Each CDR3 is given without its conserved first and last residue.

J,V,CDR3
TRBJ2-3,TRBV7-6,ASSLRTGREITDTQY
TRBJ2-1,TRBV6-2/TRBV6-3,ATSRGSYNEQF
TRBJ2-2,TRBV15,ATSRVMQSGELF
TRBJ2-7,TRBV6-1,ASSDRTGVYYEQY
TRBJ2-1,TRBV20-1,SARDSSVKGEQF
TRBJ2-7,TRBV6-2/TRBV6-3,ASSSSLDRYYEQY
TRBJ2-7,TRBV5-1,ASSRSGPRIEQY
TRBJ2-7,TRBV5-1,ASRQGRSDEQY
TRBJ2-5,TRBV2,ASSEWLPGQRAAETQY
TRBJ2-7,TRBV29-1,SVELGYEQY
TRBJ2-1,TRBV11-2,ASSRDVWEERYALDSSF
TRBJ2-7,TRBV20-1,SARGLQGLYEQY
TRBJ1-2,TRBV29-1,SVRTGAGYGYT
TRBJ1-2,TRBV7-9,ASRTGWGYT
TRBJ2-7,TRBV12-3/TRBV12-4,ASSFLSGEQY
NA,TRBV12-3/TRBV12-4,ASSPGTGSSYNEQY
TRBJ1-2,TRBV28,ASADGYGYT
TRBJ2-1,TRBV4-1,ASSQELGEREHDEQF
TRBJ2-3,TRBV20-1,SAYQSTDTQY
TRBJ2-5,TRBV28,ASSLLDSNLQETQY
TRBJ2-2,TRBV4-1,ASSQRIGGGAVGELF
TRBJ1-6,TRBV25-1,ASSEFRDRGAVSLNSPLH
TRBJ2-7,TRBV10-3,AISEPSGVHNEQL
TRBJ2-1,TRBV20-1,SAANPRDSYNEQF
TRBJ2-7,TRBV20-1,GSSGGVYEQY
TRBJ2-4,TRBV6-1,ASSEDSGADIQY
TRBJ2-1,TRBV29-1,SGGPVGLAGREQF
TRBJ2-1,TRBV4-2,ASSHGSKGKQF
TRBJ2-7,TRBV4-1,ASSQVYVGSSSYEQY
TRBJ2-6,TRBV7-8,ASSERAGANVLT
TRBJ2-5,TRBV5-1,ASSRDINEQY
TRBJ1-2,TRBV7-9,ASSLGTGGPLYDYGYT
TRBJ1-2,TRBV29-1,SVVARDGNNYGYT
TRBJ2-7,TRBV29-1,SVQTSNSYEQY
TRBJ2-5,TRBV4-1,ASSQGGLAGIQETQY
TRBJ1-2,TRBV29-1,SVDAQGVSLYT
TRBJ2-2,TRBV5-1,ASSNDRGNTGELF
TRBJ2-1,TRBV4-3,ASSQAPQRNEQF
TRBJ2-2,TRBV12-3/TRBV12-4,ASTLRGVNTGELF
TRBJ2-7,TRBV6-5,ASSYSKGTSGGAYEQY
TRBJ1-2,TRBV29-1,SVEVAGYGYT
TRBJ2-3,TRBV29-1,SVENPDRFTGTQY
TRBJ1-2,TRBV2,ASSPLREVVDGYT
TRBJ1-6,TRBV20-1,STPSSYNSPLH
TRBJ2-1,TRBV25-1,ASSGLVAGRDNEQF